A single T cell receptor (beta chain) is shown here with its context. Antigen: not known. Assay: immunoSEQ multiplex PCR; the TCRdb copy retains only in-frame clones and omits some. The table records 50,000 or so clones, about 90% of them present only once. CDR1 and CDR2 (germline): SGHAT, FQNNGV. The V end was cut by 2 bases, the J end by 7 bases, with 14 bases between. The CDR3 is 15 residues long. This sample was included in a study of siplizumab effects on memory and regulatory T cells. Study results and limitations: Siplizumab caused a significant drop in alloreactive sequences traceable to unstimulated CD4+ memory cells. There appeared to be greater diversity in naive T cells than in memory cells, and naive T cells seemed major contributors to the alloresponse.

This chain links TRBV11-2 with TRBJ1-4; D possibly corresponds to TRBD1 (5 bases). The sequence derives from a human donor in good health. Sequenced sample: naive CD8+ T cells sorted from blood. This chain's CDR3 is CASSLIGPGGEKLFF. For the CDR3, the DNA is TGTGCCAGCAGCTTAATCGGTCCCGGGGGTGAAAAACTGTTTTTT.